The T cell receptor (beta chain) described here comes from a study of control samples from healthy donors and cancer patients. Trimming removed 1 base at V and 1 base at J, with 11 bases between. Germline CDR1 is LGHNA and CDR2 is YNFKEQ. There are 16 residues in the CDR3. The method was immunoSEQ multiplex PCR; TCRdb's version includes in-frame clones alone and lacks a portion of them. The sample lists about 190,000 clones; roughly nine tenths were seen once. The chain joins TRBV4-2 to TRBJ1-5, with D unclear. Sequencing was performed on blood. The sequence came from a man aged 25 to 45 in good health. CDR3 amino acids: CASSQGVRISNQPQHF. The CDR3 DNA follows: TGTGCCAGCAGCCAAGGAGTAAGAATAAGCAATCAGCCCCAGCATTTT.